The present T cell receptor (beta chain) was sequenced within a study of shared clonotypes between healthy human individuals. Germline V lookup: CDR1 SGHTA, CDR2 FQGNSA. The CDR3 consists of 13 residues. V lost 5 bases and J lost 9, with 14 bases in between. Assay: immunoSEQ multiplex PCR; the TCRdb copy retains only in-frame clones and omits some. The table has roughly 2,300,000 clones, about 90% seen once. This sequence joins TRBV7-2 and TRBJ2-1; tentatively, D is TRBD1 (6 bases). Sequencing was performed on naive CD4+ T cells from PBMCs. As to subset: CD45RA+ positively selected. The TCR originated in a man aged 18 to 30 in good health. Some clones in this sample may be carry-over from other donors' samples. CDR3: CASSPHFRGEQFF. The DNA of the CDR3 is TGTGCCAGCAGCCCCCATTTCAGGGGTGAGCAGTTCTTC.